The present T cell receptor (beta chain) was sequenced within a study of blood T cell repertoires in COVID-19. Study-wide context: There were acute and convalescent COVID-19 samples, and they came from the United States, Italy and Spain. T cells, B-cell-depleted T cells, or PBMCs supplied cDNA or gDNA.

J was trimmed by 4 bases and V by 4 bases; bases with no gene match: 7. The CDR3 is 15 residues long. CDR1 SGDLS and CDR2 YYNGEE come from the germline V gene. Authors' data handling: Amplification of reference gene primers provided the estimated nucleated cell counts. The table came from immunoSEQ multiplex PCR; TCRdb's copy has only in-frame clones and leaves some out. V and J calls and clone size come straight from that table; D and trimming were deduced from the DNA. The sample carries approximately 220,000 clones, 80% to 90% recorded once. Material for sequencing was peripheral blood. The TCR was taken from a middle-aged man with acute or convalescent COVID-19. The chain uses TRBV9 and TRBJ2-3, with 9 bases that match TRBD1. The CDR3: CASSKQGAWADTQYF. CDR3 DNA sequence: TGTGCCAGCAGCAAACAGGGGGCTTGGGCAGATACGCAGTATTTT.